This entry concerns a single T cell receptor (beta chain). Its binding antigen is unknown. Base qualities are not at hand, and no much larger clone is one base apart. CDR1 and CDR2 are drawn from the germline V gene: MGHRA, YSYEKL. The CDR3 sequence holds 17 residues, the cysteine and phenylalanine included. The kept DNA is CDR3 alone, 51 bases in frame from the first base. Trimming takes 1 base off V and 0 bases off J; junction bases not matched to a gene: 6. The sample originates from a study of blood T cell repertoires in COVID-19 (dated by TCRdb to about 2020). With respect to the entire study: The collaborator samples originated in the United States, Italy and Spain and spanned the acute and convalescent phases of COVID-19. The prospective study material was composed of cDNA or gDNA derived from T cells, B-cell-depleted T cells, or PBMCs. The dataset comprised deeply sampled blood TCRbeta repertoires from subjects exposed to, actively infected with, or recovered from COVID-19. The repertoires were made available in a free public database intended to serve as a resource for research on the immune response to SARS-CoV-2. Samples came from the ongoing ImmuneRACE study (first 160 participants) plus 1,254 subjects from 6 global collaborators. Sample metadata almost always included a de-identified subject ID, COVID-19 status, age in years and sex. Where available, HLA class I and class II types were obtained from metadata supplied by the sample provider rather than from assay-based typing. Findings and caveats that apply to the study as a whole: Clinical and demographic metadata were provided uncurated, with the amount varying by source and participant.

Enrolling through a virtual design, the prospective study's participants ranged in age from about 18 to 100 years and lived across more than 20 United States geographic areas. In the prospective study, participants were assigned to cohorts based on the clinical history participants reported in a screening survey and a study questionnaire. ImmuneRACE Cohort 3 recovered participants were defined by two consecutive negative NP/OP PCR tests, healthcare professional clearance, or symptom resolution. In the prospective study, whole blood, serum and a nasopharyngeal or oropharyngeal swab were collected from each participant by mobile phlebotomists. Prospective study participants could optionally give additional blood draws and questionnaires over an approximately 2-month period. Blood samples from the prospective study were shipped frozen or at room temperature prior to DNA extraction. The immunoSEQ Assay, a bias-controlled multiplex PCR, was used to amplify TCRbeta CDR3 regions from genomic DNA. The paper's data handling went like this. The number of nucleated cells in each sample was estimated from the amplification of reference gene primers within the assay. To quantify the absolute abundance of each unique TCRbeta CDR3 rearrangement, sequence reads were collapsed and filtered. Productive Simpson clonality was computed per sample as the square root of Simpson's diversity index over productive rearrangements. TCRdb retrieved this table from immuneACCESS and kept in-frame rearrangements only. Not all clones are present; in checked studies, unresolved V genes account for under half, and no reason is known for the remainder. V, J and clone size reflect that table, while D and trimming were determined from the DNA. A total of 250,000 to 350,000 clones appear in this sample, 87% of them only once. The biggest ten clones account for roughly 5% of the sample.

The sample consisted of PBMCs or T cells enriched from blood (not recorded which). The chain employs TRBV4-1 and TRBJ1-1; 9 central bases correspond to TRBD1. The receptor comes from a woman aged 25-40 years who had recovered from COVID-19. The DNA sequence follows: TGCGCCAGCAGCCAAGGCTCCGGGACAGGGCTGAACACTGAAGCTTTCTTT. It encodes CASSQGSGTGLNTEAFF.